This passage covers 13 T cell receptor beta chains from one sample sequenced in a study of cytomegalovirus exposure and HLA in healthy donors. Primers: 60 Vbeta forward and 13 Jbeta reverse. Profiled with immunoSEQ multiplex PCR; TCRdb holds only in-frame clones, not every one. In the table there are 45,000 to 65,000 clones, under 90% of which are singletons. The sequenced material came from PBMCs. Receptors originate from a woman aged 18-30 years in good health and CMV-seronegative.

The rearrangement joins TRBV19 to TRBJ1-5; D possibly corresponds to TRBD1 (5 bases). The CDR3 contains 15 residues. The V gene's germline CDR1 is LNHDA and CDR2 SQIVND (reference sequence). V lost 7 bases to trimming and J lost 0 bases, with 13 bases between them. The CDR3 DNA follows: TGTGCCAGTAAAGGGGCAGGGTCTAGCAATCAGCCCCAGCATTTT. Translated: CASKGAGSSNQPQHF.

The rearrangement uses TRBV28 and TRBJ1-2, with D perhaps matching TRBD1 (5 bases). Germline values: CDR1 MDHEN, CDR2 SYDVKM. CDR3 length: 13 residues. The V end lost 6 bases, the J end lost 8 bases, and 16 bases lay between the germline ends. CDR3 sequence: CASSQDSYGGYTF. DNA of the CDR3: TGTGCCAGCAGCCAAGACAGCTATGGCGGCTACACCTTC.

This clone is a singleton in its sample. The chain carries TRBV6-1 and TRBJ1-1; possible D gene TRBD1, 5 bases. Germline CDR1 reads MNHNS; CDR2 reads SASEGT. This CDR3 is 13 amino acids long. V lost 5 bases and J 11 bases, leaving 18 bases between the germline ends. The CDR3 region has the DNA TGTGCCAGCAGTCCGAATGAGTGGGACTACGCTTTCTTT. This gives the protein CASSPNEWDYAFF.

The chain combines TRBV4-1 with TRBJ2-7; possible D gene TRBD2, 8 bases. The CDR3 totals 16 residues. Germline CDR1 and CDR2: MGHRA and YSYEKL. V lost 4 bases and J 0 bases, leaving 16 bases between the germline ends. The DNA for the CDR3 is TGCGCCAGCAGCCTGTTAGCGGGACAGAGCTCCTACGAGCAGTACTTC. Protein: CASSLLAGQSSYEQYF.

Remarks on this clone: Other DNA sequences in this sample translate to the same CDR3. V is TRBV5-1 and J is TRBJ2-2, with D hard to call. CDR1 is SGHRS and CDR2 is YFSETQ in the germline V gene. This CDR3 spans 14 amino acids. The V and J ends lost 2 bases and 1 base respectively, with 6 bases between them. Here the CDR3 DNA reads TGCGCCAGCAGCTTACCGGGGAACACCGGGGAGCTGTTTTTT. This gives the protein CASSLPGNTGELFF.

This chain uses TRBV4-1 with TRBJ1-5; 7 nucleotides line up with TRBD1. Per germline, CDR1 MGHRA and CDR2 YSYEKL. V dropped 0 bases and J dropped 7; count of bases not matched to a gene: 3. This CDR3 region has 14 residues. DNA for the CDR3: TGCGCCAGCAGCCAAGATGGCAGGGGGCAGCCCCAGCATTTT. It specifies CASSQDGRGQPQHF.

This chain joins TRBV7-9 and TRBJ2-1, with D perhaps matching TRBD1 (5 bases). CDR3 length: 13 residues. Trimming removed 6 bases at V and 4 bases at J, with 10 bases between. Germline lookup yields CDR1 SEHNR and CDR2 FQNEAQ (reference sequence). This CDR3 is CASRPDTYNEQFF. The CDR3 nucleotides read TGTGCCAGCAGACCGGACACATACAATGAGCAGTTCTTC.

The chain carries TRBV19 and TRBJ1-2, with 8 bases matching TRBD1. This CDR3 has 14 amino acids. Germline V lookup: CDR1 LNHDA, CDR2 SQIVND (reference sequence). J was trimmed by 6 bases and V by 5 bases; bases with no gene match: 8. The CDR3 bases are TGTGCCAGTAGTGTTCCAGGGGGCGCCCATGGCTACACCTTC. Translation: CASSVPGGAHGYTF.

The chain employs TRBV7-8 and TRBJ2-5; TRBD2 matches 12 bases. Germline V gene lookup returns CDR1 SGHVS and CDR2 FQNEAQ. V trimming: 5 bases; J trimming: 5 bases; junction bases outside the gene matches: 12. The CDR3 covers 17 residues. In DNA, the CDR3 is TGTGCCAGCAGCCCGCTACATAGGACTAGCGGGACCGAGACCCAGTACTTC. It translates to CASSPLHRTSGTETQYF.

This chain links TRBV10-3 with TRBJ2-7; tentatively, D is TRBD2 (5 bases). Trimming shortened V by 3 bases and J by 2 bases, and 11 bases separated the two germline ends. Germline CDR1 and CDR2: ENHRY and SYGVKD. The CDR3 runs to 14 residues. CDR3 residues: CAISDKGLAYEQYF. In DNA, the CDR3 is TGTGCCATCAGTGATAAAGGACTCGCCTACGAGCAGTACTTC.

The CDR3 protein is CAISPGLATYEQYF. The CDR3 DNA reads as TGTGCCATCAGCCCGGGACTAGCGACCTACGAGCAGTACTTC. This rearrangement joins TRBV10-3 to TRBJ2-7; TRBD2 agrees at 10 bases. Trimming removed 6 bases from V and 2 bases from J; junction bases left unmatched: 4. The germline CDR1 and CDR2 sequences are ENHRY and SYGVKD. The CDR3 is 14 residues long.

The rearrangement uses TRBV2 and TRBJ2-1; 11 positions agree with TRBD2. The V segment lost 3 bases and the J segment 8 bases; nucleotides outside the gene matches: 3. The CDR3 consists of 14 residues. Germline V CDR1 and CDR2: SNHLY, FYNNEI. CDR3 protein: CASSDTSGSHEQFF. CDR3 DNA sequence: TGTGCCAGCAGTGATACTAGCGGGAGCCATGAGCAGTTCTTC.

The chain joins TRBV28 to TRBJ1-2, with 9 nucleotides matching TRBD1. V was pared by 6 bases and J by 4 bases, with 6 bases of the junction left unmatched. The CDR3 is made up of 14 amino acids. Germline V lookup: CDR1 MDHEN, CDR2 SYDVKM. CDR3 residues: CASRDRGRIYGYTF. The CDR3 DNA sequence: TGTGCCAGCAGGGACAGGGGAAGGATCTATGGCTACACCTTC.